This TCR beta chain was identified in a study of shared clonotypes between healthy human individuals. The sample holds one count of this clone. The assay was immunoSEQ multiplex PCR, and TCRdb's table has in-frame clones only and misses some. The repertoire holds hundreds of thousands of clones, 55% to 85% seen once, with about 1.8% in the top ten. The J segment lost 5 bases and the V segment lost 4 bases, leaving 5 bases of the junction unmatched. CDR3 length: 16 amino acids. CDR1 and CDR2 from the germline V gene are LNHDA and SQIVND (reference sequence). The genes are TRBV19 and TRBJ2-5; 15 bases fit TRBD2. Material: memory CD4+ T cells sorted from blood. This sample's subset: CD45RA-negative fraction. This clonotype was sampled from a woman aged 25-40 years in good health. The CDR3 here is CASSTPGLAGGETQYF. The CDR3 DNA is TGTGCCAGTAGTACCCCCGGACTAGCGGGGGGGGAGACCCAGTACTTC.